A single sample gave rise to the 25 T cell receptor gamma chains below, sequenced in a study of γδ T cells in repeated Plasmodium falciparum infection. Flow sorting of PBMC yielded separate Vgamma9/Vdelta2+ and Vdelta2-negative gammadelta T cell populations for bulk repertoire analysis. TCRdb reapplied CATT to the multiplex PCR reads. The sample lists some 14,000 gamma-chain clones; around 1.5% were seen once. Sequencing input: gamma-delta T cells from blood. The receptors come from a pool of human donors (malaria-infected and uninfected, not separated).

About this clone itself: One base separates it from a far larger clone, so it is likely a read error. The sample carries other DNA sequences with the same CDR3. V usage is TRGV9 and J usage is TRGJP. The J gene, absent from TCRdb, was called here by matching the DNA to germline. Germline assignment: CDR1 GITISATS and CDR2 ISYDGTV (reference sequence). The CDR3 has 17 residues. This CDR3 reads CALWEDHQELGKKIKVF. The CDR3, as DNA: TGTGCCTTATGGGAGGATCATCAAGAGTTGGGCAAAAAAATCAAGGTATTT.

The sample holds many counts of this clone. This likely reflects a read error, since a far larger clone is one base away. Different DNA sequences within this sample yield the same CDR3. The CDR3 spells CATWDGEYYKKLF. Written as DNA, the CDR3 is TGTGCCACCTGGGATGGGGAGTATTATAAGAAGCTCTTT. The V call is TRGV4, the J call TRGJ1 or TRGJ2. Germline assignment: CDR1 EGSTGY and CDR2 YDSYTSSV. The CDR3 is made up of 13 amino acids.

This clone was found a few times. A read error is the likely source, as a far larger clone sits one nucleotide away. The same CDR3 can be traced to other DNA sequences in this sample. J gene calling gave no result, while the V gene is TRGV3. The CDR3 extends over 11 amino acids. CDR1 and CDR2 from the germline V gene are VTNTFY and YDVSTARD (reference sequence). The CDR3 reads CATWDKTKKLF. The CDR3 coding sequence is TGTGCCACCTGGGACAAAACCAAAAAACTCTTT.

This clone was observed a handful of times. TCRdb pairs this DNA with a much larger clone's protein that differs at residue 5, likely a read error; the protein shown was translated from the DNA. The rearrangement joins TRGV9 to TRGJ1 or TRGJ2. Matching the DNA to germline supplied the J gene, which TCRdb does not give. The CDR3 spans 13 residues. CDR1 and CDR2 from the germline V gene are GITISATS and ISYDGTV (reference sequence). CDR3 amino acids: CALWGVRGDKKLF. CDR3 DNA sequence: TGTGCCTTGTGGGGGGTGAGGGGGGATAAGAAACTCTTT.

By sample share, this clone is medium-sized. This chain connects TRGV3 to TRGJ1 or TRGJ2. Germline lookup yields CDR1 VTNTFY and CDR2 YDVSTARD (reference sequence). V lost 0 bases, J lost 2 bases, and 4 bases stayed unmatched. The CDR3 totals 14 residues. Here the CDR3 reads CATWDRRDYYKKLF. The DNA of the CDR3 is TGTGCCACCTGGGACAGGCGAGATTATTATAAGAAACTCTTT.

Only a few counts were recorded for this clone. For this DNA, TCRdb reports the protein of a much larger clone, which diverges at residue 4, most likely from a read error; the protein presented here is translated directly from the DNA. The sample has other DNA sequences that encode this CDR3 too. CDR3 sequence (DNA): TGTGCCACCAGGGAACCGGTTTATTATAAGAAACTCTTT. It codes for CATREPVYYKKLF. J is TRGJ1 or TRGJ2 and V is TRGV3. No J gene is reported in TCRdb; it was inferred here by comparing the DNA with germline. CDR1 and CDR2 (germline): VTNTFY, YDVSTARD (reference sequence). This CDR3 has 13 amino acids.

This clone was seen repeatedly, ten times or more. TCRdb pairs this DNA with a much larger clone's protein that differs at residue 11, likely a read error; the protein shown was translated from the DNA. The V gene is listed as TRGV9; no J gene was called. The CDR3 is made up of 13 amino acids. Germline CDR1 reads GITISATS; CDR2 reads ISYDGTV (reference sequence). The DNA of the CDR3 is TGTGCCTTGTGGGACGCGGATTATTATAAGGAACTCTTT. Its protein product is CALWDADYYKELF.

This clone occurred a few times. A far larger clone is one base from this, pointing to a likely read error. This sample includes further DNA sequences coding for the same CDR3. CDR3: CALWEGDRELGKKIKVF. The CDR3 DNA sequence: TGTGCCTTGTGGGAGGGAGATCGAGAGTTGGGCAAAAAAATCAAGGTATTT. The chain carries TRGV9 and TRGJP. TCRdb records no J gene; here it was assigned by comparing the DNA to germline. The CDR3 contains 17 residues. Germline V CDR1 and CDR2: GITISATS, ISYDGTV (reference sequence). V lost 2 bases and J lost 6; bases outside the gene matches: 7.

This clone was counted ten times or more. The chain is built from TRGV9 and TRGJP. Here the J gene came from matching the DNA to germline, since TCRdb omits it. This CDR3 has 17 amino acids. Germline-derived CDR1 and CDR2 are GITISATS and ISYDGTV (reference sequence). J was trimmed by 4 bases and V by 3 bases; bases with no gene match: 6. Here the CDR3 DNA reads TGTGCCTTGTGGGAGAAGAACCAAGAGTTGGGCAAAAAAATCAAGGTATTT. As protein: CALWEKNQELGKKIKVF.

There are many counts of this clone. The amino acid sequence in TCRdb belongs to a much larger clone and departs from this DNA's translation at residue 7, likely a sequencing read error; the sequence shown is translated from the DNA. V gene TRGV4 combines with J gene TRGJ1 or TRGJ2. The J segment lost 2 bases and the V segment lost 3 bases, leaving 13 bases of the junction unmatched. There are 16 residues in the CDR3. Germline V gene data show CDR1 as EGSTGY and CDR2 as YDSYTSSV. The CDR3 region is CATWDSPVEDYYKKLF. The CDR3, as DNA: TGTGCCACCTGGGATTCTCCCGTGGAGGATTATTATAAGAAACTCTTT.

This clone is labeled medium-sized. The chain carries TRGV9 and TRGJ1 or TRGJ2. CDR1 is GITISATS, CDR2 ISYDGTV, per germline (reference sequence). This CDR3 comprises 13 residues. Trimming cost V 5 bases and J 2 bases; bases outside gene matches: 6. The CDR3 bases are TGTGCCTTGTGGGGGACCCATTATTATAAGAAACTCTTT. This sequence encodes CALWGTHYYKKLF.

Many counts were recorded for this clone. A read error likely explains this, since a far larger clone differs by one base. The identical CDR3 is also encoded by other nucleotide sequences in the sample. DNA for the CDR3: TGTGCCTTGTGGGAGGAGACGCAAGAGCTGGGCAAAAAAATCAAGGTATTT. Protein: CALWEETQELGKKIKVF. The genes are TRGV9 and TRGJP. The J gene was missing in TCRdb and was found by matching the end of the DNA to germline. The CDR3 covers 17 residues. Germline V gene sequence: CDR1 GITISATS, CDR2 ISYDGTV (reference sequence).

Points on this clone: TCRdb lists the protein of a much larger clone for this DNA, which differs at residue 5, so this is likely a read error; the protein given here is translated from the DNA itself. The V call is TRGV9, the J call TRGJP. TCRdb offers no J gene call, so here the DNA was matched to germline to obtain one. The CDR3 is 17 amino acids. Germline CDR1 GITISATS, CDR2 ISYDGTV (reference sequence). CDR3 amino acids: CALWGVRQELGKKIKVF. In DNA, the CDR3 is TGTGCCTTGTGGGGGGTGAGGCAAGAGTTGGGCAAAAAAATCAAGGTATTT.

This clone was recorded at least ten times. A far larger clone differs by one base, so this is likely a read error. Other DNA sequences in this sample translate to the same CDR3. The chain uses TRGV9 and TRGJ1 or TRGJ2. Germline V lookup: CDR1 GITISATS, CDR2 ISYDGTV (reference sequence). This CDR3 has 15 residues. CDR3 DNA: TGTGCCTTGTGGGAGGTTCCCCGGAATTATTACAAGAAACTCTTT. As protein: CALWEVPRNYYKKLF.

This clone has a count of ten or more. TCRdb has a much larger clone's protein, which differs at residue 6 from the translation of this DNA, likely because of a read error; what is shown is the protein translated from the DNA. V and J are TRGV9 and TRGJ1 or TRGJ2. Germline V CDR1 and CDR2: GITISATS, ISYDGTV (reference sequence). The V and J ends lost 2 bases and 2 bases, in that order; junction bases with no gene match: 12. CDR3 length equals 16 residues. The CDR3, as DNA: TGTGCCTTGTGGGAGGAGGAAGTCTTCGATTATTATAAGAAACTCTTT. Its protein product is CALWEEEVFDYYKKLF.

The table lists this clone with a few counts. TCRdb shows a much larger clone's protein in place of this DNA's translation, and the two differ at residue 9, likely through a read error; the protein shown is translated from the DNA. No call exists for the J gene, whereas the V gene is TRGV4. Germline V gives CDR1 EGSTGY, CDR2 YDSYTSSV. The CDR3 consists of 11 residues. The CDR3 coding sequence is TGTGCCACCTGGGATGGGCGATCGAGACTCTTT. This codes for CATWDGRSRLF.

In this sample, this clone turned up a few times. The amino acid sequence in TCRdb belongs to a much larger clone and departs from this DNA's translation at residue 5, likely a sequencing read error; the sequence shown is translated from the DNA. The rearrangement links TRGV9 to TRGJ1 or TRGJ2. The J gene is absent in TCRdb and was assigned here via DNA matching to germline. Germline loops: CDR1 GITISATS, CDR2 ISYDGTV (reference sequence). J was trimmed by 5 bases and V by 5 bases; bases with no gene match: 9. The CDR3 runs 13 residues. The CDR3 here is CALWGALDYKKLF. CDR3 nucleotide sequence: TGTGCCTTGTGGGGGGCGCTGGATTATAAGAAACTCTTT.

This clone occurred many times. TCRdb attributes to this sequence the protein of a much larger clone, which differs from the DNA translation at residue 9; a read error is likely, and the protein displayed is translated from the DNA. This sequence joins TRGV9 and TRGJ1 or TRGJ2. No J gene was available from TCRdb, and it was assigned here by a germline match of the DNA. CDR1 is GITISATS and CDR2 is ISYDGTV in the germline V gene (reference sequence). CDR3 size: 12 residues. The CDR3, as DNA: TGTGCCTTGTGGAGGAATTATTATAGGAAACTCTTT. It is translated as CALWRNYYRKLF.

This clone was picked up many times. A read error likely explains why the TCRdb protein, taken from a much larger clone, differs from this DNA's translation at residue 11; the protein shown is translated from the DNA. The chain recombines TRGV4 with TRGJ1 or TRGJ2. CDR1 is EGSTGY, CDR2 YDSYTSSV, per germline. CDR3 length: 15 residues. The CDR3, as DNA: TGTGCCACCTGGGATGGGCCGTTTTTTTATGATAAGAAACTCTTT. This encodes CATWDGPFFYDKKLF.

This clone showed up many times. This DNA's translation and the protein TCRdb lists, from a much larger clone, do not match at residue 14, likely due to a read error; the protein shown is translated from the DNA. V and J are TRGV9 and TRGJP. No J segment appears in TCRdb, so it was assigned here by matching the sequence to germline. CDR1 is GITISATS, CDR2 ISYDGTV, per germline (reference sequence). The CDR3 extends over 17 amino acids. The CDR3 is CALWEVKAKLGKKSKVF. In DNA form, the CDR3 reads TGTGCCTTGTGGGAGGTGAAGGCCAAGTTGGGCAAAAAAAGCAAGGTATTT.

This clone counts as large. The same CDR3 is also encoded by other DNA sequences in this sample. The chain is built from TRGV9 and TRGJP. The V gene's germline CDR1 is GITISATS and CDR2 ISYDGTV (reference sequence). The J segment lost 3 bases and the V segment lost 4 bases, leaving 3 bases of the junction unmatched. The CDR3 contains 16 residues. CDR3 sequence (DNA): TGTGCCTTGTGGGACCAGCAAGAGTTGGGCAAAAAAATCAAGGTATTT. This translates into CALWDQQELGKKIKVF.

This clone was found many times. Given a far larger clone just one base away, this is likely a sequencing read error. The rearrangement joins TRGV3 to TRGJ1 or TRGJ2. Germline CDR1 VTNTFY, CDR2 YDVSTARD (reference sequence). The length of the CDR3 is 14 residues. The CDR3 sequence: CATWDRAFYYKKLF. For the CDR3, the DNA is TGTGCCACCTGGGACAGGGCTTTCTATTATAAGAAACTCTTC.

This clone was counted between two and nine times. TCRdb pairs this DNA with a much larger clone's protein that differs at residue 3, likely a read error; the protein shown was translated from the DNA. The chain combines TRGV2 with TRGJ1 or TRGJ2. The CDR3 spans 13 residues. Germline assignment: CDR1 EGSNGY and CDR2 YDSYNSKV. The CDR3 sequence is CASWDQRGYKKLF. As DNA, the CDR3 is TGTGCCTCCTGGGACCAACGGGGTTATAAGAAACTCTTT.

This clone was seen at least ten times. TCRdb's protein, taken from a much larger clone, differs from this DNA's translation at residue 10, likely owing to a read error; the protein displayed comes from the DNA. The chain employs TRGV9 and TRGJP1. The J gene, absent from TCRdb, was called here by matching the DNA to germline. This CDR3 is built from 14 residues. CDR1 and CDR2 (germline): GITISATS, ISYDGTV (reference sequence). The CDR3 bases are TGTGCCTTGTGGGAGTTAGGCACTGGTCGGTTCAAGATATTT. As protein: CALWELGTGRFKIF.

As regards this clone: A far larger clone lies a single base away; this is likely a read error. The DNA is left out, because the CDR3 cannot be placed on it with certainty; the CDR3 is given as TCRdb lists it. This CDR3 is CALWEVRSNSLAVEQHLLSQVSIGRIQHF. No J gene was called, and the V gene is TRGV9. Germline assignment: CDR1 GITISATS and CDR2 ISYDGTV (reference sequence). Ends included, the CDR3 has 29 residues.